The 21 T cell receptor beta chains reported below all come from one sample, sequenced in a study of T-cell memory formation after mild COVID-19. TCRdb recomputed calls from the 5' RACE reads with MiXCR, one row per CDR3 protein. The data show 250,000 to 350,000 distinct CDR3 sequences, approximately 19% seen once. Sequenced: PBMCs or a T cell subset sorted from them (not recorded which). The receptors derive from a man aged 18 to 29 who had mild COVID-19 (a few samples of this study predate the infection). Cell type and time point are not known.

This clonotype was seen a few times. This chain connects TRBV20-1 to TRBJ2-1, with 7 bases identical to TRBD2. CDR1 DFQATT and CDR2 SNEGSKA come from the germline V gene (reference sequence). This CDR3 has 15 residues. Trimming took 0 bases from V and 3 from J; bases not matched to a gene: 5. The CDR3 loop is CSARDVAGDYNEQFF. Written as DNA, the CDR3 is TGCAGTGCTAGAGATGTGGCGGGGGACTACAATGAGCAGTTCTTC.

Only a few counts were recorded for this clonotype. The V call is TRBV27, the J call TRBJ2-2; D remains unclear. There are 12 residues in the CDR3. In germline, CDR1 is MNHEY, CDR2 SMNVEV (reference sequence). The germline V and J ends were trimmed by 5 bases and 7 bases, with 8 bases remaining between them. In nucleotides, the CDR3 is TGTGCCAGCAGTCCTGCAGGCGGGGAGCTGTTTTTT. It encodes CASSPAGGELFF.

This clonotype was found a few times. V gene TRBV3-1 combines with J gene TRBJ2-5; 9 positions match TRBD1. J was trimmed by 5 bases and V by 6 bases; bases with no gene match: 7. CDR3 size: 14 residues. The germline gives CDR1 LGHDT, CDR2 YNNKEL (reference sequence). CDR3: CASSKVQGAETQYF. CDR3 in DNA: TGTGCCAGCAGTAAGGTACAGGGGGCCGAGACCCAGTACTTC.

This clonotype showed up just a few times. The V gene is TRBV6-5, the J gene TRBJ2-5; D possibly uses TRBD1 or TRBD2 (5 bases each). The CDR3 covers 18 residues. Germline CDR1 is MNHEY and CDR2 is SVGAGI. V lost 2 bases, J lost 0 bases, and 19 bases lay in between. CDR3 in amino acids: CASSYGRKGLGYQETQYF. CDR3 DNA: TGTGCCAGCAGTTACGGGAGAAAGGGGCTGGGGTACCAAGAGACCCAGTACTTC.

This clonotype was found many times. The gene calls are TRBV11-2 and TRBJ2-1; D gene uncertain. The CDR3 is 11 amino acids. V was pared by 6 bases and J by 11 bases, with 11 bases between. CDR1 and CDR2 from the germline V gene are SGHAT and FQNNGV. The CDR3 spells CASSFGRQQFF. CDR3 in DNA: TGTGCCAGCAGTTTCGGACGTCAGCAGTTCTTC.

This chain joins TRBV19 and TRBJ1-6; TRBD1 matches at 7 bases. Germline CDR1 reads LNHDA; CDR2 reads SQIVND (reference sequence). V lost 10 bases and J lost 4; bases outside the gene matches: 4. The CDR3 consists of 13 residues. CDR3 protein: CATRTGYNSPLHF. The CDR3 coding sequence is TGTGCCACCAGGACAGGTTATAATTCACCCCTCCACTTT. Looking up the rest from reference TRBV19 and TRBJ1-6 gives the full variable domain: DGGITQSPKYLFRKEGQNVTLSCEQNLNHDAMYWYRQDPGQGLRLIYYSQIVNDFQKGDIAEGYSVSREKKESFPLTVTSAQKNPTAFYLCATRTGYNSPLHFGNGTRLTVT.

The CDR3 DNA reads as TGCAGTGCTAGATCACGCGGGGGGCCCTCCTACAATGAGCAGTTCTTC. It encodes CSARSRGGPSYNEQFF. The chain employs TRBV20-1 and TRBJ2-1; 8 bases align to TRBD2. The V gene's germline CDR1 is DFQATT and CDR2 SNEGSKA (reference sequence). This CDR3 is 16 amino acids long. V dropped 2 bases and J dropped 0; count of bases not matched to a gene: 6.

The table lists this clonotype with many counts. This rearrangement joins TRBV7-9 to TRBJ2-2, with D possibly matching TRBD2 (7 bases). There are 16 residues in the CDR3. Trimming took 4 bases from V and 6 from J, leaving 18 bases between them. Germline CDR1 reads SEHNR; CDR2 reads FQNEAQ (reference sequence). CDR3 DNA: TGTGCCAGCAGCTCTCGTGGCGGGGGCCGGGCCGGGGAGCTGTTTTTT. Translation: CASSSRGGGRAGELFF. Variable domain in full (rest from reference TRBV7-9 and TRBJ2-2): DTGVSQNPRHKITKRGQNVTFRCDPISEHNRLYWYRQTLGQGPEFLTYFQNEAQLEKSRLLSDRFSAERPKGSFSTLEIQRTEQGDSAMYLCASSSRGGGRAGELFFGEGSRLTVL.

V usage is TRBV7-2 and J usage is TRBJ2-1; the match to TRBD2 covers 12 bases. CDR3 length: 16 amino acids. Germline values: CDR1 SGHTA, CDR2 FQGNSA. The junction had 11 bases not matched to a gene; V was cut back by 7 bases and J by 7 bases. The CDR3 loop is CASTLRLAGEPNEQFF. The CDR3 DNA reads as TGTGCCAGCACCCTTAGACTAGCGGGGGAACCTAATGAGCAGTTCTTC.

This clonotype was counted a single time. The V call is TRBV6-2 or TRBV6-3, the J call TRBJ1-2; 8 positions agree with TRBD1. CDR1 is MNHEY and CDR2 is SVGEGT in the germline V gene. V was pared by 7 bases and J by 6 bases, with 7 bases of the junction left unmatched. The CDR3 runs 13 residues. The CDR3 region is CASTSTGVNGYTF. The CDR3 nucleotides read TGTGCCAGCACCTCGACAGGGGTGAATGGCTACACCTTC.

This clonotype occurred many times. This CDR3 reads CASAPPGRWYNEQFF. For the CDR3, the DNA is TGTGCCAGCGCCCCCCCGGGACGGTGGTACAATGAGCAGTTCTTC. J is TRBJ2-1 and V is TRBV27; the D call may be TRBD1 or TRBD2 (5 bases each). Per the germline V gene, CDR1 is MNHEY and CDR2 is SMNVEV (reference sequence). The length of the CDR3 is 15 residues. The V end lost 8 bases, the J end lost 4 bases, and 18 bases lay between the germline ends.

The chain combines TRBV4-3 with TRBJ2-5, with D possibly being TRBD2 (7 bases). Trimming took 0 bases from V and 7 from J, leaving 18 bases between them. The length of the CDR3 is 16 residues. The germline V gene has CDR1 LGHNA and CDR2 YSLEER. The CDR3 coding sequence is TGCGCCAGCAGCCAAGATCTCAGCGGGACATCTGGGACCCAGTACTTC. Translation gives CASSQDLSGTSGTQYF.

The chain carries TRBV12-5 and TRBJ2-2, with 10 bases that match TRBD1. From germline, CDR1 is LGHNT and CDR2 FRNRAP. The trim removed 2 bases at V and 4 bases at J, leaving 4 bases unmatched. The CDR3 is made up of 16 amino acids. The CDR3 loop reads CASGLTRDRGTGELFF. The CDR3 DNA is TGTGCTAGTGGTTTGACACGGGACAGGGGCACCGGGGAGCTGTTTTTT. The variable domain in full, with the rest retrieved from reference TRBV12-5 and TRBJ2-2, is DARVTQTPRHKVTEMGQEVTMRCQPILGHNTVFWYRQTMMQGLELLAYFRNRAPLDDSGMPKDRFSAEMPDATLATLKIQPSEPRDSAVYFCASGLTRDRGTGELFFGEGSRLTVL.

The chain is built from TRBV4-1 and TRBJ2-5; a weak D match, TRBD2 (6 bases). The CDR3 has 17 amino acids. V was cut by 0 bases and J by 2 bases, with 16 bases left in between. Germline V CDR1 and CDR2: MGHRA, YSYEKL. CDR3 loop: CASSQDLAGGDQETQYF. For the CDR3, the DNA is TGCGCCAGCAGCCAAGATCTTGCCGGGGGAGATCAAGAGACCCAGTACTTC.

The chain uses TRBV4-3 and TRBJ2-1, with D possibly matching TRBD1 (5 bases). Trimming cost V 8 bases and J 4 bases, with 21 bases left between them. CDR1 LGHNA and CDR2 YSLEER come from the germline V gene. The CDR3 covers 16 residues. The CDR3: CASGVQVGLGYNEQFF. The CDR3 bases are TGCGCCAGCGGAGTACAGGTGGGTTTGGGATACAATGAGCAGTTCTTC.

In DNA form, the CDR3 reads TGCAGTGTTAGGCAGAGCTCCTATGGCTACACCTTC. Translating gives CSVRQSSYGYTF. The chain employs TRBV20-1 and TRBJ1-2; unclear D gene. The V gene lost 7 bases and the J gene lost 4 bases, with 13 bases spanning the gap. The CDR3 contains 12 residues. Germline CDR1 is DFQATT and CDR2 is SNEGSKA (reference sequence).

This clonotype has just one count. This chain connects TRBV6-5 to TRBJ1-4; 7 bases line up with TRBD1. V shed 4 bases, J shed 3 bases, and the junction held 5 bases outside the gene matches. Germline CDR1 reads MNHEY; CDR2 reads SVGAGI. This CDR3 region has 15 residues. The CDR3 spells CASSWSGQSNEKLFF. Here the CDR3 DNA reads TGTGCCAGCAGTTGGTCGGGACAGTCTAATGAAAAACTGTTTTTT.

The chain couples TRBV6-2 or TRBV6-3 to TRBJ2-2; D may be TRBD1 (5 bases). This CDR3 is built from 15 residues. The V end was cut by 2 bases, the J end by 7 bases, with 14 bases between. Germline-derived CDR1 and CDR2 are MNHEY and SVGEGT. The CDR3 spells CASSYRGRIGGELFF. CDR3 in DNA: TGTGCCAGCAGTTACAGGGGAAGGATCGGCGGGGAGCTGTTTTTT.

The rearrangement links TRBV7-9 to TRBJ2-3, with 7 positions matching TRBD1. The germline V gene has CDR1 SEHNR and CDR2 FQNEAQ (reference sequence). V shed 8 bases, J shed 3 bases, and the junction held 11 bases outside the gene matches. This CDR3 has 15 residues. The CDR3 spells CASAPRTGATDTQYF. The CDR3 bases are TGTGCCAGCGCGCCCCGAACAGGGGCGACAGATACGCAGTATTTT.

This clonotype has more than one count but fewer than ten. The chain is built from TRBV4-3 and TRBJ2-6; 8 bases are a match to TRBD1. V was pared by 5 bases and J by 0 bases, with 18 bases of the junction left unmatched. CDR3 size: 21 residues. CDR1 is LGHNA, CDR2 YSLEER, per germline. The CDR3 sequence is CASSELPGQASTLSGANVLTF. The DNA of the CDR3 is TGCGCCAGCAGCGAACTACCGGGACAGGCCTCCACCCTCTCTGGGGCCAACGTCCTGACTTTC.

The V gene is TRBV7-9, the J gene TRBJ1-1; no clear D gene. This CDR3 has 12 amino acids. Deletions cut 1 base from V and 8 bases from J, with 8 bases between. Germline V CDR1 and CDR2: SEHNR, FQNEAQ (reference sequence). DNA of the CDR3: TGTGCCAGCAGCTTAGGTTTCAGGGAAGCTTTCTTT. This sequence encodes CASSLGFREAFF.